A single sample gave rise to the 7 T cell receptor beta chains below, sequenced in a study of early T cells in non-severe SARS-CoV-2 infection. TCRdb called the 5' RACE reads again in MiXCR, with one record for every CDR3 protein. Counted here are 100,000 or so distinct CDR3 sequences, less than 15% occurring once; the ten biggest clones make up 6.2%. Sample: whole blood. The receptors shown here come from an adult who was a healthcare worker with PCR-confirmed SARS-CoV-2 infection or an uninfected control (not recorded which).

This clonotype was counted between two and nine times. The chain recombines TRBV28 with TRBJ1-2; D is unresolved. Trimming took off 2 bases at V and 5 bases at J, with 6 bases between the two ends. The CDR3 length is 12 residues. Germline V gene sequence: CDR1 MDHEN, CDR2 SYDVKM. The CDR3 protein is CASSLTEYGYTF. In DNA form, the CDR3 reads TGTGCCAGCAGTTTAACGGAATATGGCTACACCTTC.

This clonotype was detected many times. The chain carries TRBV20-1 and TRBJ1-5; no reliable D call. Looked up from germline, CDR1 is DFQATT and CDR2 is SNEGSKA (reference sequence). This CDR3 has 12 residues. V was cut by 4 bases and J by 4 bases, with 8 bases left in between. The CDR3 sequence is CSANTENQPQHF. The CDR3 nucleotides are TGCAGTGCTAACACAGAGAATCAGCCCCAGCATTTT.

The DNA of the CDR3 is TGTGCCACCAGCAGAGAAGCGGGATTCAACACAGATACGCAGTATTTT. Its translation is CATSREAGFNTDTQYF. This chain joins TRBV15 and TRBJ2-3; 7 bases agree with TRBD2. CDR3 length: 16 amino acids. V lost 0 bases, J lost 2 bases, and 5 bases stayed unmatched. Germline V gene lookup returns CDR1 LNHNV and CDR2 YYDKDF (reference sequence).

This clonotype turned up a few times. The chain is built from TRBV12-3 or TRBV12-4 and TRBJ1-3; D unclear. The CDR3 has 14 residues. V lost 4 bases and J lost 8, with 15 bases in between. The CDR3 DNA sequence: TGTGCCAGCAGTTCACGCCGCCTCGGCTACACCATATATTTT. Protein product: CASSSRRLGYTIYF.

This clonotype was counted ten times or more. Relative to the germline gene, one junction end is altered; a read error may explain this. The chain has TRBV7-6 and TRBJ2-1, with TRBD2 matching 7 bases. The CDR3 runs to 18 residues. Per germline, CDR1 SGHVS and CDR2 FNYEAQ. CDR3 DNA sequence: TGTGCCAGCAGCCTAGCCCTGAGGTCGCGGGAGATTAGCTATGAGCAGTTCTTC. Encoded protein: CASSLALRSREISYEQFF.

In this sample, this clonotype turned up many times. The J gene is TRBJ1-2, the V gene TRBV7-9; 7 bases are shared with TRBD1. The CDR3 length is 14 residues. Germline lookup yields CDR1 SEHNR and CDR2 FQNEAQ (reference sequence). V lost 1 base, J lost 4 bases, and 3 bases stayed unmatched. The CDR3 DNA follows: TGTGCCAGCAGCTTAGTTCCAGGGGGCTATGGCTACACCTTC. Its translation: CASSLVPGGYGYTF.

J is TRBJ2-7 and V is TRBV6-5; TRBD2 matches 8 bases. The ends lost 5 bases at V and 2 bases at J; junction bases unmatched: 8. Germline assignment: CDR1 MNHEY and CDR2 SVGAGI. CDR3 length equals 15 residues. This CDR3 reads CASSISGMAPYEQYF. In nucleotides, the CDR3 is TGTGCCAGCAGTATTAGCGGGATGGCCCCCTACGAGCAGTACTTC.